This TCR gamma chain was identified during a study of gamma delta lymphoproliferative disorders and STAT genes. Study results and caveats: Nearly all major patient gamma and delta clonotypes were public; only two gamma clonotypes were disease-private. Control T cells likely spanned varied maturation stages, whereas leukemic cells were skewed toward terminal effectors.

Genomic DNA from isolated PBMCs served as the sequencing template. Healthy adult blood donors, age- and sex-matched, served as controls. TCRdb fed the multiplex PCR reads to CATT. This sample has about 1,300 gamma-chain clones; roughly 13% occur once, and the top ten carry roughly a sixth. In its sample, this clone ranks as medium-sized. Its specificity is not known. The CDR3 sequence is 17 residues long. Looked up from germline, CDR1 is GITISATS and CDR2 is ISYDGTV (reference sequence). J lost 6 bases, V lost 2 bases, and 7 bases had no gene match. The sample comprised blood. The sequence was obtained from a human donor in good health. V gene TRGV9 combines with J gene TRGJP. The J gene, absent from TCRdb, was called here by matching the DNA to germline. CDR3 nucleotide sequence: TGTGCCTTGTGGGAGGAAGTGGGAGAGTTGGGCAAAAAAATCAAGGTATTT. Translating gives CALWEEVGELGKKIKVF.